The clone carrying this T cell receptor beta chain has a count of ten or more. Its target is not known. This record comes from a study of breast tumors, draining lymph nodes, adjacent tissues. One entry per CDR3 protein, called by TCRdb with MiXCR from the multiplex PCR reads. The sample holds 170,000 or so distinct CDR3 sequences, around a third seen once. Study-level points and caveats: Tumor and nontumor repertoires were significantly more similar in luminal-like than in basal-like breast cancer.

The lymph nodes were axillary draining lymph nodes from breast cancer patients. In germline, CDR1 is LGHNA, CDR2 YNFKEQ. The CDR3 consists of 17 residues. V was clipped by 3 bases and J by 0 bases; unmatched bases: 7. The sequenced sample was axillary lymph node tissue. This clonotype was sampled from a female donor with breast cancer. Some clones in this sample may be carry-over from other donors' samples. This chain joins TRBV4-2 and TRBJ2-5; 10 positions match TRBD2. CDR3 residues: CASSHVAGGSYQETQYF. CDR3 sequence (DNA): TGTGCCAGCAGCCACGTAGCGGGGGGCTCGTACCAAGAGACCCAGTACTTC.